The 32 T cell receptor beta chains below come from one sample, sequenced in a study of blood T cell repertoires in COVID-19. The repertoire was sequenced with immunoSEQ multiplex PCR; TCRdb's copy has only in-frame clones and lacks some. The sample contains approximately 180,000 clones, about 93% of which appear only once. The sequencing input was peripheral blood. The origin of the receptors is a man between 50 and 59 years old with acute or convalescent COVID-19.

The chain uses TRBV2 and TRBJ1-5; TRBD1 matches at 8 bases. In germline, CDR1 is SNHLY, CDR2 FYNNEI. This CDR3 comprises 15 residues. J gave up 3 bases and V 6 bases, and 7 bases lay outside the gene matches. Written as DNA, the CDR3 is TGTGCCAGCAGGGGGACAGGCGGAAACAATCAGCCCCAGCATTTT. It yields the protein CASRGTGGNNQPQHF.

The gene calls are TRBV6-5 and TRBJ1-2; TRBD1 aligns across 8 bases. Germline assignment: CDR1 MNHEY and CDR2 SVGAGI. This CDR3 has 14 amino acids. Trimming at V came to 5 bases and at J to 4 bases, leaving 6 bases not matched to a gene. DNA of the CDR3: TGTGCCAGCAGTCCCGGACAGGGTGGCTATGGCTACACCTTC. Protein product: CASSPGQGGYGYTF.

This clone was observed a handful of times. This chain uses TRBV27 with TRBJ2-7; 12 bases fit TRBD1. V lost 5 bases, J lost 4 bases, and 6 bases stayed unmatched. This CDR3 region has 15 residues. CDR1 MNHEY and CDR2 SMNVEV come from the germline V gene (reference sequence). CDR3 coding DNA: TGTGCCAGCAGTCCCCGGGACAGGGGGCTTTACGAGCAGTACTTC. It encodes CASSPRDRGLYEQYF.

The V gene is TRBV18, the J gene TRBJ2-1; 7 bases match TRBD2. This CDR3 contains 15 residues. V shed 3 bases, J shed 6 bases, and the junction held 8 bases outside the gene matches. Germline V gene data show CDR1 as KGHSH and CDR2 as LQKENI. CDR3 loop: CASSPPATSFNEQFF. In nucleotides, the CDR3 is TGTGCCAGCTCACCCCCGGCGACTAGCTTCAATGAGCAGTTCTTC.

The count of this clone is one. The chain couples TRBV29-1 to TRBJ1-3; a possible D gene is TRBD1 (6 bases). V lost 3 bases, J lost 2 bases, and 17 bases lay in between. The V gene's germline CDR1 is SQVTM and CDR2 ANQGSEA. CDR3 length: 16 residues. The CDR3 DNA reads TGCAGCGTTGATCCAAATAGGGGGGGGCCTGGAAACACCATATATTTT. Translated, it gives CSVDPNRGGPGNTIYF.

This clone was seen only once. The chain employs TRBV19 and TRBJ1-3, with D perhaps TRBD1 (5 bases). The CDR3 is 14 amino acids. Germline lookup yields CDR1 LNHDA and CDR2 SQIVND (reference sequence). Trimming left V 10 bases short and J 0 bases short, with 13 bases between. CDR3 protein: CATAQDDSGNTIYF. As DNA, the CDR3 is TGTGCCACCGCACAGGACGACTCTGGAAACACCATATATTTT.

The chain recombines TRBV4-2 with TRBJ2-1; D is unresolved. Per germline, CDR1 LGHNA and CDR2 YNFKEQ. This CDR3 has 13 amino acids. The V end lost 0 bases, the J end lost 10 bases, and 10 bases lay between the germline ends. The CDR3 DNA reads TGTGCCAGCAGCCAAGAGGAAAACGGGGAGCAGTTCTTC. It codes for CASSQEENGEQFF.

This clone showed up just once. The V and J genes are TRBV7-2 and TRBJ1-2, with no clear D. V was cut by 4 bases and J by 6 bases, with 15 bases left in between. This CDR3 contains 14 residues. CDR1 and CDR2 (germline): SGHTA, FQGNSA. DNA for the CDR3: TGTGCCAGCAGCTGGGCTGATTTGGGTAATGGCTACACCTTC. As protein: CASSWADLGNGYTF.

This chain connects TRBV29-1 to TRBJ1-5, with D uncertain. The CDR3 covers 14 residues. Trimming pared 6 bases from V and 2 bases from J, leaving 14 bases between. Germline CDR1 and CDR2: SQVTM and ANQGSEA. This chain's CDR3 is CSVVSDGRNQPQHF. In nucleotides, the CDR3 is TGCAGCGTCGTAAGCGACGGTCGCAATCAGCCCCAGCATTTT.

The genes are TRBV5-5 and TRBJ1-1; unclear D gene. The CDR3 totals 12 residues. Trimming stripped 0 bases from V and 11 bases from J, with 11 bases between. Germline assignment: CDR1 SGHKS and CDR2 YYEKEE (reference sequence). The CDR3 here is CASSLEAGRAFF. DNA for the CDR3: TGTGCCAGCAGCTTGGAAGCAGGAAGGGCTTTCTTT. Variable domain in full (rest from reference TRBV5-5 and TRBJ1-1): DAGVTQSPTHLIKTRGQQVTLRCSPISGHKSVSWYQQVLGQGPQFIFQYYEKEERGRGNFPDRFSARQFPNYSSELNVNALLLGDSALYLCASSLEAGRAFFGQGTRLTVV.

The chain uses TRBV4-1 and TRBJ2-5; D perhaps matches TRBD1 (6 bases). Germline assignment: CDR1 MGHRA and CDR2 YSYEKL. CDR3 size: 16 residues. Trimming shortened V by 8 bases and J by 1 base, and 20 bases separated the two germline ends. The CDR3 DNA reads as TGCGCCAGCCTCAGAGATAGGGGACATCCCCAAGAGACCCAGTACTTC. This codes for CASLRDRGHPQETQYF.

V and J are TRBV28 and TRBJ1-5; TRBD1 might be the D (6 bases). The germline CDR1 and CDR2 sequences are MDHEN and SYDVKM. The CDR3 contains 14 residues. V lost 6 bases to trimming and J lost 3 bases, with 12 bases between them. The CDR3 DNA is TGTGCCAGCAGGGGAGGGGGGGTCAATCAGCCCCAGCATTTT. As protein: CASRGGGVNQPQHF.

The rearrangement joins TRBV30 to TRBJ2-1, with D possibly being TRBD1 (5 bases). The V gene lost 5 bases and the J gene lost 3 bases, with 11 bases spanning the gap. Per the germline V gene, CDR1 is GTSNPN and CDR2 is SVGIG (reference sequence). The CDR3 totals 13 residues. The CDR3 spells CAWAPQGYNEQFF. The CDR3 coding sequence is TGTGCCTGGGCTCCCCAGGGCTACAATGAGCAGTTCTTC.

This clone has a handful of counts. This sequence joins TRBV7-8 and TRBJ2-7; tentative D call: TRBD1 (6 bases). The CDR3 totals 14 residues. The V and J ends lost 1 base and 4 bases respectively, with 11 bases between them. The germline V gene encodes CDR1 SGHVS and CDR2 FQNEAQ. The CDR3 reads CASSLEGDTYEQYV. The CDR3 DNA is TGTGCCAGCAGCTTAGAGGGGGACACATACGAGCAGTACGTC.

The CDR3 loop reads CASSLAGLTDTQYF. Written as DNA, the CDR3 is TGTGCCAGCAGCTTAGCGGGACTCACAGATACGCAGTATTTT. The chain employs TRBV7-8 and TRBJ2-3, with D perhaps TRBD2 (6 bases). This CDR3 has 14 residues. V was pared by 0 bases and J by 2 bases, with 6 bases between. CDR1 SGHVS and CDR2 FQNEAQ come from the germline V gene.

This chain uses TRBV19 with TRBJ1-5, with D possibly being TRBD1 (5 bases). Between the trimmed V and J ends, which lost 6 bases and 6 bases, there was a span of 18 bases. The CDR3 totals 15 residues. Germline CDR1 reads LNHDA; CDR2 reads SQIVND (reference sequence). The CDR3 DNA sequence: TGTGCCAGTAGCACGACACAATTCGGGGGTCAGCCCCAGCATTTT. It translates to CASSTTQFGGQPQHF.

The count of this clone is one. The chain is built from TRBV2 and TRBJ2-5, with 9 bases matching TRBD2. The germline CDR1 and CDR2 sequences are SNHLY and FYNNEI. Trimming removed 3 bases from V and 1 base from J; junction bases left unmatched: 3. This CDR3 contains 15 residues. Here the CDR3 reads CASSESSGSQETQYF. As DNA, the CDR3 is TGTGCCAGCAGTGAGAGTAGCGGGAGCCAAGAGACCCAGTACTTC.

V usage is TRBV6-4 and J usage is TRBJ2-2; tentative D call: TRBD1 (6 bases). Germline V gene sequence: CDR1 MRHNA, CDR2 SNTAGT. The V and J ends lost 8 bases and 1 base respectively, with 11 bases between them. The CDR3 covers 14 residues. This chain's CDR3 is CASGGYLNTGELFF. CDR3 nucleotides: TGTGCCAGCGGGGGCTATCTGAACACCGGGGAGCTGTTTTTT.

The table lists this clone with a count of one. The chain couples TRBV15 to TRBJ1-6; 11 bases agree with TRBD1. V shed 5 bases and J 7 bases; nucleotides not matched to a gene: 10. Germline V lookup: CDR1 LNHNV, CDR2 YYDKDF (reference sequence). The CDR3 has 17 amino acids. This chain's CDR3 is CATSLPMGDRGNSPLHF. Here the CDR3 DNA reads TGTGCCACCAGCCTCCCGATGGGGGACAGGGGGAATTCACCCCTCCACTTT. Together with reference TRBV15 and TRBJ1-6, the CDR3 gives the full variable domain: DAMVIQNPRYQVTQFGKPVTLSCSQTLNHNVMYWYQQKSSQAPKLLFHYYDKDFNNEADTPDNFQSRRPNTSFCFLDIRSPGLGDTAMYLCATSLPMGDRGNSPLHFGNGTRLTVT.

The V gene is TRBV7-9, the J gene TRBJ1-2; D may be TRBD1 (5 bases). Trimming took off 3 bases at V and 1 base at J, with 9 bases between the two ends. Per germline, CDR1 SEHNR and CDR2 FQNEAQ (reference sequence). The CDR3 has 14 amino acids. As DNA, the CDR3 is TGTGCCAGCAGCTTGAGACAGCTTAACTATGGCTACACCTTC. This gives the protein CASSLRQLNYGYTF.

The chain links TRBV25-1 to TRBJ2-5, with D possibly matching TRBD1 (5 bases). With 7 bases removed from V and 7 bases from J, the gap between germline ends came to 10 bases. Germline CDR1 reads MGHDK; CDR2 reads SYGVNS. The CDR3 contains 11 residues. In DNA, the CDR3 is TGTGCCAGCATGTTAGGGGTGACCCAGTACTTC. Translation: CASMLGVTQYF.

The chain recombines TRBV29-1 with TRBJ2-3; 9 bases match TRBD1. The CDR3 has 13 amino acids. After removal of 4 bases from V and 4 bases from J, the junction contained 3 bases not matched to a gene. Looked up from germline, CDR1 is SQVTM and CDR2 is ANQGSEA. CDR3: CSVAGQGADTQYF. The CDR3 nucleotides are TGCAGCGTTGCGGGACAGGGTGCAGATACGCAGTATTTT.

The chain is built from TRBV28 and TRBJ1-5; the match to TRBD1 covers 11 bases. The length of the CDR3 is 17 residues. In germline, CDR1 is MDHEN, CDR2 SYDVKM. Trimming took 6 bases from V and 5 from J; bases not matched to a gene: 12. The CDR3 DNA reads as TGTGCCAGCAGCGATTCCCCTGGGGACAGGGGGTATCAGCCCCAGCATTTT. This sequence encodes CASSDSPGDRGYQPQHF. Together with reference TRBV28 and TRBJ1-5, the CDR3 gives the full variable domain: DVKVTQSSRYLVKRTGEKVFLECVQDMDHENMFWYRQDPGLGLRLIYFSYDVKMKEKGDIPEGYSVSREKKERFSLILESASTNQTSMYLCASSDSPGDRGYQPQHFGDGTRLSIL.

This clone was seen more than once but under ten times. The CDR3: CASSQAAGHYNEQFF. The CDR3 region has the DNA TGTGCCAGCAGCCAAGCGGCAGGGCACTACAATGAGCAGTTCTTC. The rearrangement joins TRBV3-1 (or the pseudogene TRBV3-2) to TRBJ2-1, with a weak D call TRBD1 (5 bases). Germline V gene sequence: CDR1 LGHDT, CDR2 YNNKEL (reference sequence). Trimming pared 1 base from V and 3 bases from J, leaving 10 bases between. This CDR3 contains 15 residues.

The chain recombines TRBV14 with TRBJ1-6, with TRBD1 as a possible D gene (5 bases). The V end lost 4 bases, the J end lost 6 bases, and 13 bases lay between the germline ends. The CDR3 loop spans 15 amino acids. Germline V lookup: CDR1 SGHDN, CDR2 FVKESK. CDR3 sequence reads: CASSPSKGLNSPLHF. The CDR3 coding sequence is TGTGCCAGCAGCCCCAGTAAGGGGCTTAATTCACCCCTCCACTTT.

This clone occurred once. J is TRBJ1-2 and V is TRBV6-2 or TRBV6-3; TRBD1 matches 7 bases. CDR1 is MNHEY, CDR2 SVGEGT, per germline. Germline trimming cut 2 bases from V and 4 bases from J; bases unmatched to any gene: 10. The CDR3 extends over 16 amino acids. CDR3 in amino acids: CASSYNYGTASYGYTF. CDR3 in DNA: TGTGCCAGCAGTTACAACTATGGGACAGCCAGCTATGGCTACACCTTC.

This clone was recorded a few times. This chain links TRBV5-8 with TRBJ2-1; 13 bases match TRBD2. Germline V CDR1 and CDR2: SGHTS, YDEGEE. The CDR3 totals 15 residues. V trimming: 5 bases; J trimming: 8 bases; junction bases outside the gene matches: 7. The CDR3 protein is CASSSRTSGSHEQFF. CDR3 DNA: TGTGCCAGCAGTTCTAGGACTAGCGGGAGCCATGAGCAGTTCTTC. Combining the CDR3 with reference TRBV5-8 and TRBJ2-1 gives the whole variable domain EAGVTQSPTHLIKTRGQQATLRCSPISGHTSVYWYQQALGLGLQFLLWYDEGEERNRGNFPPRFSGRQFPNYSSELNVNALELEDSALYLCASSSRTSGSHEQFFGPGTRLTVL.

This clone has only one observation. The gene calls are TRBV7-2 and TRBJ1-1; D remains ambiguous. Per germline, CDR1 SGHTA and CDR2 FQGNSA. V dropped 0 bases and J dropped 2 bases, with 7 bases sitting between them. The CDR3 runs to 14 residues. The CDR3 loop is CASSLALVNTEAFF. The CDR3 coding sequence is TGTGCCAGCAGCTTAGCGCTAGTAAACACTGAAGCTTTCTTT.

The chain is built from TRBV27 and TRBJ2-1; D ambiguous. The CDR3 is made up of 14 amino acids. CDR1 and CDR2 (germline): MNHEY, SMNVEV (reference sequence). The V end was cut by 6 bases, the J end by 3 bases, with 12 bases between. The CDR3 sequence: CASRTSNYYNEQFF. The CDR3 DNA follows: TGTGCCAGCAGGACTTCCAACTACTACAATGAGCAGTTCTTC.

The chain carries TRBV5-1 and TRBJ2-7; 16 bases are shared with TRBD2. The CDR3 has 21 amino acids. The ends lost 1 base at V and 0 bases at J; junction bases unmatched: 13. The germline V gene has CDR1 SGHRS and CDR2 YFSETQ. CDR3 sequence reads: CASSLYVSPGLAGGLSYEQYF. CDR3 nucleotide sequence: TGCGCCAGCAGCTTGTATGTTTCACCGGGACTAGCGGGAGGGCTCTCCTACGAGCAGTACTTC.

J is TRBJ2-7 and V is TRBV5-6, with D perhaps matching TRBD2 (6 bases). The CDR3 sequence is 14 residues long. Germline assignment: CDR1 SGHDT and CDR2 YYEEEE. V dropped 4 bases and J dropped 1 base, with 12 bases sitting between them. CDR3 DNA sequence: TGTGCCAGCAGCGGGGGACTGGGATCCTACGAGCAGTACGTC. This sequence encodes CASSGGLGSYEQYV.

On this clone: Relative to the germline gene, one junction end is altered; a read error may explain this. The V and J genes are TRBV12-3 or TRBV12-4 and TRBJ2-5; D is perhaps TRBD1 (5 bases). This CDR3 comprises 13 residues. The CDR3 sequence: CASSLKGQGTQYF. The CDR3 DNA follows: TGTGCCAGCAGTTTAAAAGGACAAGGGACCCAGTACTTC.